This T cell receptor beta chain was observed in a study of blood T cell repertoires in COVID-19. Study at large: Acute and convalescent COVID-19 samples came from the United States, Italy and Spain. Sample material is recorded as cDNA or gDNA derived from T cells, B-cell-depleted T cells, or PBMCs.

In the study's own analysis: The assay estimated nucleated cells by amplifying reference gene primers. Here immunoSEQ multiplex PCR was the method, and the copy in TCRdb shows in-frame clones only, minus some. The V and J calls and the clone size are those of that table, but D and trimming were determined from the DNA. The sample has roughly 260,000 clones, roughly 87% seen once. The CDR3 is made up of 12 amino acids. Germline assignment: CDR1 MDHEN and CDR2 SYDVKM. The germline V and J ends were trimmed by 5 bases and 10 bases, with 9 bases remaining between them. The rearrangement links TRBV28 to TRBJ1-6, with D unclear. The specimen sequenced was peripheral blood. The clonotype comes from a woman in her 50s who had recovered from COVID-19. The CDR3 loop is CASSPRESPLHF. DNA of the CDR3: TGTGCCAGCAGTCCTCGGGAATCACCCCTCCACTTT.